These 21 T cell receptor beta chains came from one sample sequenced in a study of spatial heterogeneity in lung cancer. Study-level points and caveats: In tumors, expanded intratumoral alpha and beta TCR counts tracked mutation counts.

These TCRs are of unknown antigen specificity. Time point meaning: sample taken at primary tumor resection. TCRdb fed the 5' RACE reads into MiXCR, producing one record per CDR3 protein. The profile shows some 16,000 distinct CDR3 sequences, nearly 7% of them singletons. The starting material was lung tumor tissue, obtained at surgery. These receptors originate from a female donor with early-stage non-small cell lung cancer.

This clonotype has ten or more counts. J is TRBJ1-6 and V is TRBV3-1; D is uncertain. Germline-derived CDR1 and CDR2 are LGHDT and YNNKEL (reference sequence). There are 16 residues in the CDR3. V lost 1 base to trimming and J lost 7 bases, with 14 bases between them. As DNA, the CDR3 is TGTGCCAGCAGCCAAGGCGGCCGGGGTAACAATTCACCCCTCCACTTT. As protein: CASSQGGRGNNSPLHF.

This clonotype was recorded many times. The chain is built from TRBV6-5 and TRBJ1-1; D gene unclear. V gave up 0 bases and J gave up 6 bases, with 8 bases separating them. From germline, CDR1 is MNHEY and CDR2 SVGAGI. The CDR3 has 13 amino acids. The CDR3 nucleotides are TGTGCCAGCAGTTACTCGATAGGGTCTGAAGCTTTCTTT. It yields the protein CASSYSIGSEAFF.

The table lists this clonotype with many counts. V gene TRBV7-3 combines with J gene TRBJ2-7; D remains ambiguous. Germline values: CDR1 SGHTA, CDR2 FQGTGA. The CDR3 contains 15 residues. The V gene lost 2 bases and the J gene lost 1 base, with 12 bases spanning the gap. CDR3 in amino acids: CASSLGRMESYEQYF. In nucleotides, the CDR3 is TGTGCCAGCAGCTTAGGACGGATGGAATCCTACGAGCAGTACTTC.

This clonotype was seen repeatedly, ten times or more. The V and J genes are TRBV5-1 and TRBJ2-5; D may be TRBD1 (5 bases). The CDR3 loop spans 15 amino acids. Germline V gene lookup returns CDR1 SGHRS and CDR2 YFSETQ. The V gene lost 0 bases and the J gene lost 5 bases, with 14 bases spanning the gap. CDR3 region: CASSLAGQGRETQYF. CDR3 nucleotides: TGCGCCAGCAGCTTGGCCGGGCAGGGTAGGGAGACCCAGTACTTC.

This clonotype was detected a few times. The J gene is TRBJ1-5, the V gene TRBV20-1, with D maybe TRBD1 (6 bases). CDR3 length: 15 residues. Deletions cut 2 bases from V and 7 bases from J, with 18 bases between. Germline values: CDR1 DFQATT, CDR2 SNEGSKA (reference sequence). This CDR3 reads CSARPTTGFGQPQHF. The CDR3 bases are TGCAGTGCTAGACCCACGACAGGTTTTGGACAGCCCCAGCATTTT.

This clonotype was counted many times. This rearrangement joins TRBV12-3 or TRBV12-4 to TRBJ2-1, with 13 bases lining up with TRBD2. The CDR3 runs 15 residues. With 5 bases clipped from V and 5 bases from J, the junction kept 3 bases outside the gene matches. CDR3 in amino acids: CASSRTSGGNNEQFF. In DNA form, the CDR3 reads TGTGCCAGCAGTCGGACTAGCGGGGGCAACAATGAGCAGTTCTTC.

There are many counts of this clonotype. The V gene is TRBV20-1, the J gene TRBJ1-5, with 12 bases matching TRBD1. The length of the CDR3 is 16 residues. V trimming: 4 bases; J trimming: 4 bases; junction bases outside the gene matches: 8. The germline gives CDR1 DFQATT, CDR2 SNEGSKA (reference sequence). The CDR3 sequence: CSAITGTGGQNQPQHF. DNA for the CDR3: TGCAGTGCTATTACCGGGACAGGGGGCCAGAATCAGCCCCAGCATTTT.

This clonotype was detected ten times or more. V and J are TRBV7-8 and TRBJ2-7; 9 nucleotides agree with TRBD1. V trimming: 0 bases; J trimming: 0 bases; junction bases outside the gene matches: 3. The CDR3 length is 16 residues. Per the germline V gene, CDR1 is SGHVS and CDR2 is FQNEAQ. This CDR3 reads CASSLAGTGNSYEQYF. The CDR3 DNA reads TGTGCCAGCAGCTTAGCGGGGACAGGGAACTCCTACGAGCAGTACTTC.

Notes on this clonotype: A clone one base away is much larger, so this may be a read error. The chain combines TRBV9 with TRBJ2-1, with no clear D. CDR1 is SGDLS, CDR2 YYNGEE, per germline. V shed 0 bases and J shed 12 bases, with 13 bases lying between them. This CDR3 is built from 13 residues. The CDR3 region is CASSVGHETGQFF. CDR3 DNA: TGTGCCAGCAGCGTAGGGCATGAGACGGGGCAGTTCTTC.

By sample fraction, this clonotype is medium-sized. This rearrangement joins TRBV19 to TRBJ2-2; the D is unclear. The CDR3 has 13 amino acids. Deletions cut 5 bases from V and 6 bases from J, with 10 bases between. The germline V gene encodes CDR1 LNHDA and CDR2 SQIVND (reference sequence). DNA for the CDR3: TGTGCCAGTAGTTACGGAAGCGCCGGGGAGCTGTTTTTT. Encoded protein: CASSYGSAGELFF.

This clonotype was counted at least ten times. J is TRBJ2-1 and V is TRBV7-9; D not certain. Trimming pared 0 bases from V and 9 bases from J, leaving 12 bases between. Per germline, CDR1 SEHNR and CDR2 FQNEAQ (reference sequence). CDR3 size: 14 residues. The CDR3 is CASSLAGQQGEQFF. The CDR3 bases are TGTGCCAGCAGCTTAGCGGGTCAGCAAGGTGAGCAGTTCTTC.

This clonotype has ten or more counts. The V and J genes are TRBV7-9 and TRBJ2-3; TRBD2 matches at 9 bases. There are 19 residues in the CDR3. The germline gives CDR1 SEHNR, CDR2 FQNEAQ (reference sequence). Losses at the gene ends were 5 bases for V and 3 bases for J; bases not matched to a gene: 18. CDR3 sequence: CASSPPSGGPPRLTDTQYF. In DNA form, the CDR3 reads TGTGCCAGCAGCCCCCCCAGCGGGGGGCCCCCCAGGTTGACAGATACGCAGTATTTT.

As for this clonotype: It may be a read error: a sequence one base away is much more abundant. The final CDR3 position lacks the conserved phenylalanine or tryptophan, pointing to a likely read error. This chain's CDR3 is CSGGTGNSPLHS. The CDR3 bases are TGCAGCGGGGGGACGGGGAATTCACCCCTCCACTCT. The gene calls are TRBV20-1 and TRBJ1-6; a weak D match, TRBD1 (5 bases). Germline CDR1 reads DFQATT; CDR2 reads SNEGSKA (reference sequence). This CDR3 is 12 amino acids long.

This clonotype is categorized as medium-sized. The chain is built from TRBV28 and TRBJ1-5; D possibly corresponds to TRBD1 (5 bases). The V gene's germline CDR1 is MDHEN and CDR2 SYDVKM. The CDR3 contains 13 residues. The V end lost 8 bases, the J end lost 2 bases, and 10 bases lay between the germline ends. CDR3 in amino acids: CASLGGGNQPQHF. CDR3 nucleotide sequence: TGTGCCAGCCTTGGGGGAGGCAATCAGCCCCAGCATTTT.

There are many counts of this clonotype. The chain couples TRBV11-2 to TRBJ2-7; 10 positions match TRBD2. Germline V lookup: CDR1 SGHAT, CDR2 FQNNGV. CDR3 size: 15 residues. Losses at the gene ends were 5 bases for V and 2 bases for J; bases not matched to a gene: 6. CDR3: CASSGRLAGPYEQYF. The CDR3 coding sequence is TGTGCCAGCAGCGGGCGACTAGCGGGCCCCTACGAGCAGTACTTC.

At least ten counts were recorded for this clonotype. The CDR3 loop reads CAWMIPYRDEQYF. The CDR3 nucleotides read TGTGCCTGGATGATCCCCTACAGGGACGAGCAGTACTTC. V is TRBV30 and J is TRBJ2-7; tentative D call: TRBD1 (6 bases). CDR1 is GTSNPN and CDR2 is SVGIG in the germline V gene (reference sequence). The CDR3 contains 13 residues. Trimming pared 4 bases from V and 5 bases from J, leaving 15 bases between.

This sequence joins TRBV4-3 and TRBJ1-1; D is unresolved. Germline V gene data show CDR1 as LGHNA and CDR2 as YSLEER. The germline V and J ends were trimmed by 1 base and 3 bases, with 9 bases remaining between them. This CDR3 has 14 residues. For the CDR3, the DNA is TGCGCCAGCAGCCAAGTTGTGAAGCACACTGAAGCTTTCTTT. Translation: CASSQVVKHTEAFF.

This clonotype came up many times. The CDR3 coding sequence is TGTGCCAGCAGCTTAGTGGGTGGTCAGGGGAACCTACCGGCACCCCTCCACTTT. This codes for CASSLVGGQGNLPAPLHF. V and J are TRBV7-2 and TRBJ1-6, with D perhaps matching TRBD1 (6 bases). CDR3 length: 18 amino acids. V was clipped by 1 base and J by 11 bases, with 24 bases between them. Germline loops: CDR1 SGHTA, CDR2 FQGNSA.

This clonotype was seen ten or more times. The V call is TRBV6-2 or TRBV6-3, the J call TRBJ1-1, with D unclear. V was trimmed by 7 bases and J by 0 bases, leaving 21 bases between them. Germline CDR1 reads MNHEY; CDR2 reads SVGEGT. CDR3 length: 17 amino acids. The CDR3 region has the DNA TGTGCCAGCACTGGACGGCTCCACCATCCTTTGAACACTGAAGCTTTCTTT. Translation gives CASTGRLHHPLNTEAFF.

This clonotype was seen many times. The V gene is TRBV14, the J gene TRBJ2-1; tentatively, D is TRBD2 (5 bases). Germline V gene sequence: CDR1 SGHDN, CDR2 FVKESK. V was pared by 3 bases and J by 10 bases, with 19 bases between. CDR3 length equals 15 residues. The CDR3 nucleotides read TGTGCCAGCAGCCAGTCGCGGCTAGCTCTTGGCGAGCAGTTCTTC. Translating gives CASSQSRLALGEQFF.

The chain is built from TRBV14 and TRBJ2-3, with 7 positions matching TRBD2. The CDR3 totals 17 residues. Germline values: CDR1 SGHDN, CDR2 FVKESK. V gave up 0 bases and J gave up 0 bases; unmatched junction bases: 6. CDR3 region: CASSQDAAGTSTDTQYF. CDR3 in DNA: TGTGCCAGCAGCCAAGATGCAGCGGGGACCAGCACAGATACGCAGTATTTT.